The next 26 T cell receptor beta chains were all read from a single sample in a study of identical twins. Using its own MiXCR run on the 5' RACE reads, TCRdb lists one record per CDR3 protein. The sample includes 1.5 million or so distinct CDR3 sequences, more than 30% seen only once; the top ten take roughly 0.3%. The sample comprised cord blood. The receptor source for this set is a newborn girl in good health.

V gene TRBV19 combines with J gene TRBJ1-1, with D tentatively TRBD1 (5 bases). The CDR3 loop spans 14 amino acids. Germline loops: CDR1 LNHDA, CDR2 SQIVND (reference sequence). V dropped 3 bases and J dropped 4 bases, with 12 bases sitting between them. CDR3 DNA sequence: TGTGCCAGTAGTATCCAGGGCGAAGGCACTGAAGCTTTCTTT. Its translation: CASSIQGEGTEAFF.

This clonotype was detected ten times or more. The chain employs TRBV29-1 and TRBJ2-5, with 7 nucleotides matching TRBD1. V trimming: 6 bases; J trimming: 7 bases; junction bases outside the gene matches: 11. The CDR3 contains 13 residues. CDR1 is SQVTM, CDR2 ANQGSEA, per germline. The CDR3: CSVQRQGIGTQYF. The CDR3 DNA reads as TGCAGCGTCCAGAGACAGGGTATTGGGACCCAGTACTTC.

In DNA, the CDR3 is TGTGCCAGCAGCCTGACCGGGACTGGGTACAATGAGCAGTACTTC. Protein sequence: CASSLTGTGYNEQYF. The rearrangement uses TRBV6-2 or TRBV6-3 and TRBJ2-1; D perhaps matches TRBD2 (6 bases). The J call is uncertain, as TRBJ2-7 better fits the DNA end. The germline CDR1 and CDR2 sequences are MNHEY and SVGEGT. The CDR3 runs 15 residues.

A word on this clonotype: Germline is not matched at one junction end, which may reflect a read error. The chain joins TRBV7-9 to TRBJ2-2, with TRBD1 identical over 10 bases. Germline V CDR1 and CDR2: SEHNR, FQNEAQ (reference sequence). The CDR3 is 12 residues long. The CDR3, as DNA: TGTGCCAGCAGTTCTCGGACAGGGGGGCTGTTTTTT. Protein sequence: CASSSRTGGLFF.

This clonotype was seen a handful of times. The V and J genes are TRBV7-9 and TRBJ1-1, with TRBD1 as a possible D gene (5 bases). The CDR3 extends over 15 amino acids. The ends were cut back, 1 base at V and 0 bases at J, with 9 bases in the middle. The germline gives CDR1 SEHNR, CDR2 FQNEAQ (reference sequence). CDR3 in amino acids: CASSLEEGLNTEAFF. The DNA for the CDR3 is TGTGCCAGCAGCTTAGAGGAGGGACTGAACACTGAAGCTTTCTTT.

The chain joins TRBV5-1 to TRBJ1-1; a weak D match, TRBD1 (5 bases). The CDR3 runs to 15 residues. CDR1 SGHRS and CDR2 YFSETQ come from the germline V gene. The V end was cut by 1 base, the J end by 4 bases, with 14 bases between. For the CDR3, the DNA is TGCGCCAGCAGCTTGCGTTGGCAGGGAGGCACTGAAGCTTTCTTT. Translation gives CASSLRWQGGTEAFF.

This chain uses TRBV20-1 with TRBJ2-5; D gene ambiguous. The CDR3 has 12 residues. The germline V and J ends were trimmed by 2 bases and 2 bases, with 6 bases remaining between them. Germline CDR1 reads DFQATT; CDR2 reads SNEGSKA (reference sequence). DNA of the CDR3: TGCAGTGCTAGACCTTTACAAGAGACCCAGTACTTC. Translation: CSARPLQETQYF.

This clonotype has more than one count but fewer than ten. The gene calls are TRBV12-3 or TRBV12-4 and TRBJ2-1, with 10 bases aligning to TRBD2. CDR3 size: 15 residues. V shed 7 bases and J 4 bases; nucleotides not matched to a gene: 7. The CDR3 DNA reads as TGTGCCAGCAATCCAGCGGGAGGGAAGTACAATGAGCAGTTCTTC. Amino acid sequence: CASNPAGGKYNEQFF.

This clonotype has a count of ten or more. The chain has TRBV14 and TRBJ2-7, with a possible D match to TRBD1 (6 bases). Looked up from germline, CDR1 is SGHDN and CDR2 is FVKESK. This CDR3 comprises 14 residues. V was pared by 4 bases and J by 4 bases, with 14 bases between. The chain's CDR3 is CASSPRLRGYEQYF. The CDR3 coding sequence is TGTGCCAGCAGCCCAAGATTGAGGGGGTACGAGCAGTACTTC.

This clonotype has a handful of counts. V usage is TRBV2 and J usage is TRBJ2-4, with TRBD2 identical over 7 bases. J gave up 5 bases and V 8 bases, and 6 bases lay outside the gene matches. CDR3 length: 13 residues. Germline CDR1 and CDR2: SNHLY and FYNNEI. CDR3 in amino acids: CASGGVAENIQYF. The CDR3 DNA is TGTGCCAGCGGGGGGGTAGCGGAAAACATTCAGTACTTC.

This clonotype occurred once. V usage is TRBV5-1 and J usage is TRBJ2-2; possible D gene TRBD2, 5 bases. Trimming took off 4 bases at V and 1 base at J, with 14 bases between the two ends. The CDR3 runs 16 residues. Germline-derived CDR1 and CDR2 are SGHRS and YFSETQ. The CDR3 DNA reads TGCGCCAGCAGCCGAGGCATGGCGGGGAACACCGGGGAGCTGTTTTTT. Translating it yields CASSRGMAGNTGELFF.

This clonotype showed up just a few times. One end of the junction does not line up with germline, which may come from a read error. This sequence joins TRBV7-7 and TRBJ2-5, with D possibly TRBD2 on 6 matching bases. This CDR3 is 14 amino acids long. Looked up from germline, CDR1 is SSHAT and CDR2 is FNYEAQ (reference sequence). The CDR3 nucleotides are TGTGCTAGCAGCCCTACTAGCTCCCCAGAGACCCAGTACTTC. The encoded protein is CASSPTSSPETQYF.

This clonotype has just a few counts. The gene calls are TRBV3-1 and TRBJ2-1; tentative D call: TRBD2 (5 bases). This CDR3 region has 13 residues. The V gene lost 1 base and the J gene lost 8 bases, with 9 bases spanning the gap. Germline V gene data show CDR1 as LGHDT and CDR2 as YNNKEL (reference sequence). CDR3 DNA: TGTGCCAGCAGCCAAGCCGCGGGCGATGAGCAGTTCTTC. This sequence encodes CASSQAAGDEQFF.

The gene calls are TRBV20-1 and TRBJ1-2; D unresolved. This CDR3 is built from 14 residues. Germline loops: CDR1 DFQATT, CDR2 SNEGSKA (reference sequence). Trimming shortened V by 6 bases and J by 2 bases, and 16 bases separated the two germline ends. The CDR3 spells CSASDLTTNYGYTF. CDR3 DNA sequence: TGCAGTGCCTCGGACCTAACTACCAACTATGGCTACACCTTC.

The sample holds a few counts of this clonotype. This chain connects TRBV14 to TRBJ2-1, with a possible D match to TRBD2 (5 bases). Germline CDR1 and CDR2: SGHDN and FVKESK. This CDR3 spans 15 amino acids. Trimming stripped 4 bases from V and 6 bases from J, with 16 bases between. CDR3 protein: CASSPGSGSINEQFF. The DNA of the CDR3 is TGTGCCAGCAGCCCGGGTTCGGGATCGATCAATGAGCAGTTCTTC.

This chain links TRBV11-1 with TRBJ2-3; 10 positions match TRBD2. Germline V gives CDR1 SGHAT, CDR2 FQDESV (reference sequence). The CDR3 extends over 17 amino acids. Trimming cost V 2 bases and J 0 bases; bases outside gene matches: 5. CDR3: CASSLSRAGGSTDTQYF. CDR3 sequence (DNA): TGTGCCAGCAGCTTATCCCGAGCGGGGGGGAGCACAGATACGCAGTATTTT.

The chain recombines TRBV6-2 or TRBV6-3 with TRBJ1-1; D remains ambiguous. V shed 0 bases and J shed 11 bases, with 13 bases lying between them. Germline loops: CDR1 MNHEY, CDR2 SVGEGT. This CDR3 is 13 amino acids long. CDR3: CASSYSLGREAFF. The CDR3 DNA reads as TGTGCCAGCAGTTACTCCTTAGGGCGTGAGGCTTTCTTT.

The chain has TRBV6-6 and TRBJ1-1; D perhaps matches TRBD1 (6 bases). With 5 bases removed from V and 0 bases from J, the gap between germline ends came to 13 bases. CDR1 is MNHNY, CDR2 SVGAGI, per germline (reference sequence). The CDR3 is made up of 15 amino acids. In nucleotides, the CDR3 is TGTGCCAGCAGTCCCGGGACAAAAATGAACACTGAAGCTTTCTTT. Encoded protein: CASSPGTKMNTEAFF.

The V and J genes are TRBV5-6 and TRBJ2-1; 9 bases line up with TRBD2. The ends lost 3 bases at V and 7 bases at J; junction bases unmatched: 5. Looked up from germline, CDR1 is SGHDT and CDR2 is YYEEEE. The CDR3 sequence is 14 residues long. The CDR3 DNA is TGTGCCAGCAGCTCCCGCAGCGGGAGGAATGAGCAGTTCTTC. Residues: CASSSRSGRNEQFF.

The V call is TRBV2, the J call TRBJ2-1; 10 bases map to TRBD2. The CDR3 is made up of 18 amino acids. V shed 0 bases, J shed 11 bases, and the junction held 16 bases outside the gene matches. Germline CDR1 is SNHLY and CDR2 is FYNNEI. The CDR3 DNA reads TGTGCCAGCAGTGAAGCCGATCAGCTAGCGGGGGTTCGGGGGAAGCAGTTCTTC. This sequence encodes CASSEADQLAGVRGKQFF.

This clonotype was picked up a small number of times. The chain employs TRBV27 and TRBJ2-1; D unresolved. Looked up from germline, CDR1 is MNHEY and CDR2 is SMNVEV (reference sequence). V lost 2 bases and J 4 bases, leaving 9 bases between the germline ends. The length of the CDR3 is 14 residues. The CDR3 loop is CASSLGPKYNEQFF. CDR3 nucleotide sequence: TGTGCCAGCAGTTTAGGGCCAAAGTACAATGAGCAGTTCTTC.

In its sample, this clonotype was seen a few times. CDR3 in amino acids: CASRKTANTEAFF. The CDR3 DNA reads as TGCGCCAGCAGGAAGACAGCGAACACTGAAGCTTTCTTT. The chain combines TRBV5-1 with TRBJ1-1, with D possibly being TRBD1 (5 bases). V dropped 5 bases and J dropped 1 base, with 9 bases sitting between them. The CDR3 length is 13 residues. Germline CDR1 SGHRS, CDR2 YFSETQ.

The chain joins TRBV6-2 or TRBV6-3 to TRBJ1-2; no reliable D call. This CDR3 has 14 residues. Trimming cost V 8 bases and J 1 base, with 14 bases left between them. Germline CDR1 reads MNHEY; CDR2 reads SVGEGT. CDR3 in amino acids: CASLKRGFNYGYTF. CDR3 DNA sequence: TGTGCCAGCCTCAAACGCGGCTTTAACTATGGCTACACCTTC.

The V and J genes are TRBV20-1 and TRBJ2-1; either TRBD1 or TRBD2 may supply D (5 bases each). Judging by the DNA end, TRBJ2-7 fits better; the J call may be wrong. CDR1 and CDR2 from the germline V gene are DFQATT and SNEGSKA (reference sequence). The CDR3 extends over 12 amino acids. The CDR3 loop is CSASEGYNEQYF. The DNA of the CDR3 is TGCAGTGCTAGTGAGGGGTACAATGAGCAGTACTTC.

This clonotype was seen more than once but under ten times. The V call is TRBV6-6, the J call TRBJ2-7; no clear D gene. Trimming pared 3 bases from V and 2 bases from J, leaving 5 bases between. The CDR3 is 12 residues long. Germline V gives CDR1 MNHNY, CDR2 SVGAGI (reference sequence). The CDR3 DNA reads TGTGCCAGCAGTTATCAACCCTACGAGCAGTACTTC. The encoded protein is CASSYQPYEQYF.

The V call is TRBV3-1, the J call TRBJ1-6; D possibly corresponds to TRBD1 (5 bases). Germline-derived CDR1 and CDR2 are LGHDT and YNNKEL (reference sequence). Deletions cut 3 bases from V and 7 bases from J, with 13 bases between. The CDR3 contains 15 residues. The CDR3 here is CASSHVGTGNSPLHF. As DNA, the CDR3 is TGTGCCAGCAGCCACGTGGGGACGGGGAATTCACCCCTCCACTTT.